The next 5 T cell receptor beta chains were all read from a single sample in a study of response to subunit inactivated influenza vaccine. TCRdb re-derived calls from the RT-PCR reads in MiXCR, one entry per CDR3 protein. The table has roughly 700,000 distinct CDR3 sequences, more than 11% seen once. The sequences come from PBMCs from blood, collected roughly 15 days before vaccination. The source is a man between 45 and 60 years old who received an inactivated influenza vaccine.

This clonotype was counted between two and nine times. The V call is TRBV5-5, the J call TRBJ1-6, with D possibly being TRBD1 (6 bases). Germline values: CDR1 SGHKS, CDR2 YYEKEE (reference sequence). The CDR3 runs to 16 residues. Trimming left V 3 bases short and J 6 bases short, with 16 bases between. The CDR3 loop reads CASSSGRGASNSPLHF. DNA of the CDR3: TGTGCCAGCAGCTCGGGCCGGGGGGCTAGTAATTCACCCCTCCACTTT.

J is TRBJ2-1 and V is TRBV12-3 or TRBV12-4; the match to TRBD2 covers 12 bases. The CDR3 consists of 19 residues. The chain's CDR3 is CTLSFIGLAGLSSYNEQFF. CDR3 coding DNA: TGTACCCTCAGTTTTATTGGACTAGCGGGGTTAAGCTCCTACAATGAGCAGTTCTTC.

The chain combines TRBV28 with TRBJ2-1; TRBD2 agrees at 7 bases. Looked up from germline, CDR1 is MDHEN and CDR2 is SYDVKM. This CDR3 region has 17 residues. Trimming at V came to 2 bases and at J to 0 bases, leaving 7 bases not matched to a gene. The DNA for the CDR3 is TGTGCCAGCAGTTTAGGTCAGCGCGGGAGCTCCTACAATGAGCAGTTCTTC. Residues: CASSLGQRGSSYNEQFF.

This clonotype was found many times. The chain has TRBV19 and TRBJ2-5; maybe TRBD2 (5 bases). The V end was cut by 3 bases, the J end by 5 bases, with 10 bases between. The germline gives CDR1 LNHDA, CDR2 SQIVND (reference sequence). The CDR3 covers 13 residues. The CDR3 spells CASSIEGMETQYF. In DNA, the CDR3 is TGTGCCAGTAGTATTGAGGGAATGGAGACCCAGTACTTC.

The CDR3 nucleotides are TGCAGTGCTAGAGATCCACGGGTTTCGTATCAGCCCCAGCATTTT. Its protein product is CSARDPRVSYQPQHF. The chain employs TRBV20-1 and TRBJ1-5; D not resolved. Trimming took off 0 bases at V and 5 bases at J, with 14 bases between the two ends. This CDR3 is built from 15 residues. Germline CDR1 and CDR2: DFQATT and SNEGSKA (reference sequence).